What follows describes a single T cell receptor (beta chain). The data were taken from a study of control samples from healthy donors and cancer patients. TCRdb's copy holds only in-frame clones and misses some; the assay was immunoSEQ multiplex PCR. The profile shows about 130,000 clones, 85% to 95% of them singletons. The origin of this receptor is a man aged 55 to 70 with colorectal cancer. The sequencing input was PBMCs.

CDR3 amino acids: CASSLASGDGAFF. CDR3 sequence (DNA): TGTGCCAGCAGCTTAGCGTCCGGGGACGGAGCTTTCTTT. The rearrangement uses TRBV7-2 and TRBJ1-1; a possible D gene is TRBD1 (5 bases). The germline gives CDR1 SGHTA, CDR2 FQGNSA. This CDR3 contains 13 residues. Trimming cost V 0 bases and J 10 bases, with 12 bases left between them.